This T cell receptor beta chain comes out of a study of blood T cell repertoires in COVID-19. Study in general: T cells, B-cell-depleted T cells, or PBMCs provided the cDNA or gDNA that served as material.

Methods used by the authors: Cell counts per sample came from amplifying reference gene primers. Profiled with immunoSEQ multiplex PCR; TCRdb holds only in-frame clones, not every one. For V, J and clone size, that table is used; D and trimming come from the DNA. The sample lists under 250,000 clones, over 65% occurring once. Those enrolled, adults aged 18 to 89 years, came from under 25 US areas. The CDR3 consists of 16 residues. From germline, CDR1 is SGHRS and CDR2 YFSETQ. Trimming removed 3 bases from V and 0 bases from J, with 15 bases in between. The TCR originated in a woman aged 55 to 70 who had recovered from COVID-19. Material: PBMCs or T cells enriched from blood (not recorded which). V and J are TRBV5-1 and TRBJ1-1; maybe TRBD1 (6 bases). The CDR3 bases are TGCGCCAGCAGCTCCCGGGACACGGACATGAACACTGAAGCTTTCTTT. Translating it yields CASSSRDTDMNTEAFF.